This T cell receptor (beta chain) comes out of a study of T-cell memory formation after mild COVID-19. Across the study: The study found TCR clusters largely donor specific. Study-level points and caveats: Clones contracting over day 15 to 85 were CD4/CD8 balanced, with later expanders leaning CD4+. Pre-infection memory showed some responding clones, and this suggested that cross-reactive memory joined. Contracting clones localized mainly to CM and EM when CD4+ and mainly to EMRA when CD8+.

MiXCR, run by TCRdb on the 5' RACE reads, gives a single entry per CDR3 protein. The table records about 470,000 distinct CDR3 sequences, approximately 18% of them present only once. The germline V gene has CDR1 MNHNS and CDR2 SASEGT. The J segment lost 1 base and the V segment lost 8 bases, leaving 4 bases of the junction unmatched. This CDR3 comprises 14 residues. To note about this clonotype: Its antigen is undetermined.

The rearrangement links TRBV6-1 to TRBJ1-5; TRBD1 agrees at 8 bases. Sequencing was performed on PBMCs or a T cell subset sorted from them (not recorded which). This receptor was identified in an adult woman who had mild COVID-19 (a few samples of this study predate the infection). Cell type and time point are not known. CDR3 nucleotide sequence: TGTGCCAGCTGTAGACAGGGGAGCAATCAGCCCCAGCATTTT. It yields the protein CASCRQGSNQPQHF.